This passage covers 9 T cell receptor beta chains from one sample sequenced in a study of T cells in Graves' hyperthyroidism and ophthalmopathy. RNA transcripts gave rise to amplified TCR beta CDR3 regions. Carried out on the TCR CDR3, a first-round RT-PCR used the HTBI primer set. TCRdb itself ran the multiplex PCR reads through MiXCR, one entry per CDR3 protein. The table has hundreds of thousands of distinct CDR3 sequences, about 15% seen once. The sample comprised blood. The receptor source for this set is a young man with Graves' ophthalmopathy.

This clonotype was picked up many times. This chain uses TRBV3-1 with TRBJ1-1; D is perhaps TRBD1 (6 bases). CDR3 length equals 15 residues. Germline assignment: CDR1 LGHDT and CDR2 YNNKEL (reference sequence). V was trimmed by 3 bases and J by 4 bases, leaving 15 bases between them. The CDR3 is CASSHALGARTEAFF. The DNA of the CDR3 is TGTGCCAGCAGCCACGCCTTGGGGGCTCGCACTGAAGCTTTCTTT.

This clonotype was found many times. The V call is TRBV20-1, the J call TRBJ1-5; 7 bases match TRBD1. Trimming cost V 5 bases and J 7 bases; bases outside gene matches: 5. This CDR3 has 12 amino acids. CDR1 and CDR2 from the germline V gene are DFQATT and SNEGSKA (reference sequence). As DNA, the CDR3 is TGCAGTGCTCTACAGGGGAACCAGCCCCAGCATTTT. Translating it yields CSALQGNQPQHF.

Ten or more counts support this clonotype. The genes are TRBV11-2 and TRBJ2-2, with a possible D match to TRBD1 (5 bases). Between the trimmed V and J ends, which lost 5 bases and 1 base, there was a span of 5 bases. CDR1 SGHAT and CDR2 FQNNGV come from the germline V gene. CDR3 length: 13 amino acids. The CDR3 DNA is TGTGCCAGCAGCGGACAGAACACCGGGGAGCTGTTTTTT. The encoded protein is CASSGQNTGELFF.

The chain employs TRBV9 and TRBJ2-7, with TRBD1 matching 9 bases. The CDR3 consists of 15 residues. Germline CDR1 reads SGDLS; CDR2 reads YYNGEE. The V and J ends lost 6 bases and 5 bases, in that order; junction bases with no gene match: 12. CDR3 DNA: TGTGCCAGCACTATAGGACAGGGGTTTTTTAACGAGCAGTACTTC. Protein sequence: CASTIGQGFFNEQYF.

This clonotype has a count of ten or more. The chain combines TRBV4-1 with TRBJ2-3; TRBD2 matches at 11 bases. CDR3 length equals 16 residues. Germline V CDR1 and CDR2: MGHRA, YSYEKL. V lost 4 bases to trimming and J lost 4 bases; unmatched junction nucleotides: 7. Here the CDR3 reads CASSRLAGSMADTQYF. In nucleotides, the CDR3 is TGCGCCAGCAGCCGACTAGCGGGGTCGATGGCAGATACGCAGTATTTT.

This clonotype was counted between two and nine times. V gene TRBV19 combines with J gene TRBJ1-1; D is unclear. This CDR3 contains 13 residues. The ends were cut back, 4 bases at V and 3 bases at J, with 9 bases in the middle. Germline values: CDR1 LNHDA, CDR2 SQIVND (reference sequence). The DNA for the CDR3 is TGTGCCAGTAGTACCGCTGGGTACACTGAAGCTTTCTTT. This sequence encodes CASSTAGYTEAFF.

The V gene is TRBV7-2, the J gene TRBJ2-3; the D gene is possibly TRBD1 (6 bases). CDR1 SGHTA and CDR2 FQGNSA come from the germline V gene. This CDR3 contains 14 residues. V lost 9 bases to trimming and J lost 4 bases, with 17 bases between them. The CDR3 loop reads CASSKRTGSDTQYF. The CDR3, as DNA: TGTGCCAGTAGTAAGCGTACAGGGTCAGATACGCAGTATTTT.

This clonotype was counted many times. The V gene is TRBV28, the J gene TRBJ2-3, with a weak D call TRBD2 (6 bases). There are 16 residues in the CDR3. Trimming removed 7 bases at V and 0 bases at J, with 17 bases between. CDR1 MDHEN and CDR2 SYDVKM come from the germline V gene. CDR3 protein: CASTQGLTISTDTQYF. The CDR3 nucleotides read TGTGCCAGCACTCAGGGACTCACCATTAGCACAGATACGCAGTATTTT.

This chain connects TRBV6-5 to TRBJ2-1; TRBD2 agrees at 10 bases. Germline assignment: CDR1 MNHEY and CDR2 SVGAGI. There are 15 residues in the CDR3. After removal of 2 bases from V and 9 bases from J, the junction contained 7 bases not matched to a gene. In nucleotides, the CDR3 is TGTGCCAGCAGTTACGTGATAGCGGGAGGAAGTGAGCAGTTCTTC. Protein: CASSYVIAGGSEQFF.